Following are 12 T cell receptor beta chains from one sample sequenced in a study of blood T cell repertoires in COVID-19. The method was immunoSEQ multiplex PCR; TCRdb's version includes in-frame clones alone and lacks a portion of them. The sample has about 15,000 clones; 85% to 90% are singletons. Sequenced sample: peripheral blood. These receptors all stem from a woman older than 75 with COVID-19, enrolled during active disease.

In nucleotides, the CDR3 is TGTGCCAGCAGCCAAGTATCCCAGCGGGACAAGGGCAATGAGCAGTTCTTC. Translating it yields CASSQVSQRDKGNEQFF. V usage is TRBV3-1 (or the pseudogene TRBV3-2) and J usage is TRBJ2-1, with a possible D match to TRBD2 (7 bases). From germline, CDR1 is LGHDT and CDR2 YNNKEL (reference sequence). Trimming pared 1 base from V and 6 bases from J, leaving 19 bases between. The CDR3 extends over 17 amino acids.

This clone was detected only once. This chain joins TRBV7-9 and TRBJ2-4, with D perhaps TRBD1 (6 bases). Trimming pared 4 bases from V and 3 bases from J, leaving 19 bases between. Germline loops: CDR1 SEHNR, CDR2 FQNEAQ (reference sequence). CDR3 length: 17 residues. The CDR3 DNA sequence: TGTGCCAGCAGCTCTCGACAGACAGGAACCTACAAAAACATTCAGTACTTC. Residues: CASSSRQTGTYKNIQYF. The full variable domain, its missing parts supplied by reference TRBV7-9 and TRBJ2-4, is DTGVSQNPRHKITKRGQNVTFRCDPISEHNRLYWYRQTLGQGPEFLTYFQNEAQLEKSRLLSDRFSAERPKGSFSTLEIQRTEQGDSAMYLCASSSRQTGTYKNIQYFGAGTRLSVL.

The rearrangement links TRBV19 to TRBJ2-1; weak D call: TRBD2 (5 bases). This CDR3 spans 14 amino acids. Trimming shortened V by 4 bases and J by 5 bases, and 12 bases separated the two germline ends. Per germline, CDR1 LNHDA and CDR2 SQIVND (reference sequence). CDR3 bases: TGTGCCAGTAGTACGCCTAGCTACCACAATGAGCAGTTCTTC. Amino acid sequence: CASSTPSYHNEQFF.

V is TRBV5-1 and J is TRBJ2-3; TRBD1 aligns across 7 bases. The J segment lost 3 bases and the V segment lost 0 bases, leaving 4 bases of the junction unmatched. CDR3 length: 15 amino acids. Germline-derived CDR1 and CDR2 are SGHRS and YFSETQ. DNA for the CDR3: TGCGCCAGCAGCTTGGCCCGCAGGGGGACAGATACGCAGTATTTT. Residues: CASSLARRGTDTQYF.

This chain uses TRBV29-1 with TRBJ2-5, with D tentatively TRBD1 (7 bases). V lost 6 bases, J lost 4 bases, and 21 bases lay in between. Germline lookup yields CDR1 SQVTM and CDR2 ANQGSEA. The CDR3 covers 15 residues. The CDR3 sequence is CSVTGGGGYSETQYF. The CDR3 DNA reads TGCAGCGTCACGGGTGGAGGGGGCTACTCAGAGACCCAGTACTTC.

This clone was found once. This chain connects TRBV19 to TRBJ1-4, with TRBD1 identical over 8 bases. Trimming removed 6 bases from V and 7 bases from J; junction bases left unmatched: 4. Germline assignment: CDR1 LNHDA and CDR2 SQIVND (reference sequence). The CDR3 runs 13 residues. This CDR3 is CASSNRGTEKLFF. CDR3 in DNA: TGTGCCAGTAGCAACAGGGGGACTGAAAAACTGTTTTTT.

This clone is deemed hyperexpanded. This chain joins TRBV4-3 and TRBJ1-5; no clear D. CDR1 and CDR2 from the germline V gene are LGHNA and YSLEER. With 0 bases removed from V and 4 bases from J, the gap between germline ends came to 7 bases. CDR3 length: 14 residues. CDR3 sequence (DNA): TGCGCCAGCAGCCAAGACAGTTTTAATCAGCCCCAGCATTTT. Translating it yields CASSQDSFNQPQHF.

The chain uses TRBV2 and TRBJ2-5; 7 bases map to TRBD2. There are 18 residues in the CDR3. Germline lookup yields CDR1 SNHLY and CDR2 FYNNEI. J was trimmed by 0 bases and V by 7 bases; bases with no gene match: 17. CDR3 coding DNA: TGTGCCAGCACCAGCCCTATGGGCTACGCGGGAGACCAAGAGACCCAGTACTTC. Translated, it gives CASTSPMGYAGDQETQYF.

The chain is built from TRBV6-2 or TRBV6-3 and TRBJ1-3, with D uncertain. Germline V gene sequence: CDR1 MNHEY, CDR2 SVGEGT. V lost 2 bases to trimming and J lost 1 base, with 15 bases between them. The CDR3 length is 17 residues. The CDR3 region is CASSYATSGMSGNTIYF. The CDR3 DNA is TGTGCCAGCAGTTACGCGACCTCGGGAATGTCTGGAAACACCATATATTTT.

The V gene is TRBV24-1, the J gene TRBJ1-1; maybe TRBD1 (5 bases). CDR1 is KGHDR and CDR2 is SFDVKD in the germline V gene. The CDR3 spans 12 residues. Between the trimmed V and J ends, which lost 8 bases and 1 base, there was a span of 7 bases. The CDR3: CATTGGNTEAFF. CDR3 coding DNA: TGTGCCACCACGGGGGGGAACACTGAAGCTTTCTTT.

The chain has TRBV10-3 and TRBJ1-2, with D maybe TRBD1 (5 bases). V lost 0 bases to trimming and J lost 8 bases, with 19 bases between them. CDR1 ENHRY and CDR2 SYGVKD come from the germline V gene. The CDR3 runs 16 residues. CDR3: CAISESPAGPTRGYTF. The CDR3 DNA follows: TGTGCCATCAGTGAGTCACCCGCGGGGCCTACGCGGGGCTACACCTTC.

In its sample, this clone was seen once. The V call is TRBV18, the J call TRBJ1-2, with D perhaps matching TRBD1 (5 bases). Per the germline V gene, CDR1 is KGHSH and CDR2 is LQKENI. CDR3 length equals 17 residues. V was shortened by 5 bases and J by 2 bases, with 21 bases between the two germline ends. The CDR3 spells CASSRGLSGRTNYGYTF. The CDR3 coding sequence is TGTGCCAGCTCAAGGGGACTTTCGGGAAGAACCAACTATGGCTACACCTTC.